These 13 T cell receptor beta chains came from one sample sequenced in a study of spatial heterogeneity in lung cancer. TCRdb used MiXCR to reprocess the 5' RACE reads, holding one entry per CDR3 protein. This sample has around 63,000 distinct CDR3 sequences, with about 5.9% found just once. Time point noted: sample taken at primary tumor resection. The sample in question was PBMCs, obtained at surgery. All receptors come from a female donor with early-stage non-small cell lung cancer.

Of note for this clonotype: A much larger clone lies one base from this, so it may be a read error. This CDR3 is CSARGTVDQPRHF. For the CDR3, the DNA is TGCAGTGCTAGGGGGACAGTAGATCAGCCCCGGCATTTT. The V and J genes are TRBV20-1 and TRBJ1-5; 7 positions match TRBD1. The germline CDR1 and CDR2 sequences are DFQATT and SNEGSKA (reference sequence). The CDR3 runs to 13 residues.

This clonotype was seen at least ten times. DNA for the CDR3: TGTGCCAGCAGCGTTTCGGAGTACACTGAAGCTTTCTTT. It is translated as CASSVSEYTEAFF. This chain joins TRBV9 and TRBJ1-1; D unclear. The V end lost 2 bases, the J end lost 3 bases, and 8 bases lay between the germline ends. The CDR3 totals 13 residues. CDR1 and CDR2 from the germline V gene are SGDLS and YYNGEE.

This clonotype was counted many times. The CDR3 bases are TGTGCCAGCACCGGGACCGTCCCAGATACGCAGTATTTT. Translation gives CASTGTVPDTQYF. This chain uses TRBV9 with TRBJ2-3; the D call may be TRBD1 or TRBD2 (5 bases each). The V and J ends lost 6 bases and 4 bases respectively, with 12 bases between them. Germline assignment: CDR1 SGDLS and CDR2 YYNGEE. This CDR3 spans 13 amino acids. Drawing the rest from reference TRBV9 and TRBJ2-3, the complete variable domain is DSGVTQTPKHLITATGQRVTLRCSPRSGDLSVYWYQQSLDQGLQFLIQYYNGEERAKGNILERFSAQQFPDLHSELNLSSLELGDSALYFCASTGTVPDTQYFGPGTRLTVL.

This clonotype was observed at least ten times. This chain connects TRBV5-1 to TRBJ1-5; possibly TRBD1 for D (5 bases). The CDR3 consists of 13 residues. Looked up from germline, CDR1 is SGHRS and CDR2 is YFSETQ. V lost 4 bases and J 1 base, leaving 6 bases between the germline ends. CDR3 nucleotides: TGCGCCAGCAGCCGGGACAGCAATCAGCCCCAGCATTTT. Protein sequence: CASSRDSNQPQHF.

This chain joins TRBV20-1 and TRBJ1-5; 7 nucleotides match TRBD1. With V trimmed by 6 bases and J by 5 bases, 7 bases remained unmatched. This CDR3 comprises 13 residues. Germline-derived CDR1 and CDR2 are DFQATT and SNEGSKA (reference sequence). The DNA of the CDR3 is TGCAGTGCCGGCACAGGGGTGTATCAGCCCCAGCATTTT. Its protein product is CSAGTGVYQPQHF.

V and J are TRBV28 and TRBJ1-6; possibly TRBD1 for D (6 bases). Trimming removed 3 bases at V and 4 bases at J, with 7 bases between. Germline V CDR1 and CDR2: MDHEN, SYDVKM. The CDR3 has 14 amino acids. The CDR3 region is CASSFQGYNSPLHF. DNA of the CDR3: TGTGCCAGCAGTTTCCAGGGGTATAATTCACCCCTCCACTTT.

This clonotype came up many times. CDR3 coding DNA: TGTGCCACCAGTGACCCTGGGCCTGAAGGCTCTGGGGCCAACGTCCTGACTTTC. This codes for CATSDPGPEGSGANVLTF. The chain couples TRBV24-1 to TRBJ2-6; no reliable D call. This CDR3 comprises 18 residues. Trimming took 4 bases from V and 0 from J, leaving 15 bases between them. Germline CDR1 KGHDR, CDR2 SFDVKD.

This clonotype was observed many times. The rearrangement links TRBV7-2 to TRBJ1-2; D is undetermined. The ends were cut back, 1 base at V and 0 bases at J, with 9 bases in the middle. The germline CDR1 and CDR2 sequences are SGHTA and FQGNSA. This CDR3 has 15 amino acids. The CDR3 is CASSLEGRPNYGYTF. CDR3 bases: TGTGCCAGCAGCTTAGAGGGCAGGCCTAACTATGGCTACACCTTC.

This clonotype was detected many times. This chain links TRBV27 with TRBJ2-7; the D is unclear. This CDR3 comprises 12 residues. Germline V CDR1 and CDR2: MNHEY, SMNVEV (reference sequence). The V gene lost 3 bases and the J gene lost 6 bases, with 9 bases spanning the gap. The CDR3 region is CASSFLGLEQYF. In DNA, the CDR3 is TGTGCCAGCAGTTTTTTAGGGCTCGAGCAGTACTTC.

The rearrangement joins TRBV5-1 to TRBJ2-7; 10 nucleotides line up with TRBD1. The CDR3 length is 16 residues. The J segment lost 0 bases and the V segment lost 1 base, leaving 4 bases of the junction unmatched. From germline, CDR1 is SGHRS and CDR2 YFSETQ. CDR3 residues: CASSLTTGGVSYEQYF. As DNA, the CDR3 is TGCGCCAGCAGCTTGACGACAGGGGGCGTCTCCTACGAGCAGTACTTC.

This clonotype was recorded a few times. The chain has TRBV6-5 and TRBJ2-5; tentative D call: TRBD1 (6 bases). With 5 bases removed from V and 5 bases from J, the gap between germline ends came to 12 bases. Germline loops: CDR1 MNHEY, CDR2 SVGAGI. The CDR3 contains 13 residues. CDR3 residues: CASSRQGWETQYF. CDR3 DNA: TGTGCCAGCAGTCGCCAGGGGTGGGAGACCCAGTACTTC.

Ten or more counts support this clonotype. The gene calls are TRBV10-3 and TRBJ2-5, with 7 bases aligning to TRBD2. The CDR3 is 15 amino acids. The germline CDR1 and CDR2 sequences are ENHRY and SYGVKD. V lost 10 bases to trimming and J lost 1 base; unmatched junction nucleotides: 12. The CDR3 DNA reads TGTGCCACCACTTTGGGGAGGGGCCTCCAAGAGACCCAGTACTTC. Its translation: CATTLGRGLQETQYF.

This clonotype was seen repeatedly, ten times or more. This chain links TRBV27 with TRBJ1-6; 9 positions match TRBD1. There are 15 residues in the CDR3. Per the germline V gene, CDR1 is MNHEY and CDR2 is SMNVEV (reference sequence). With 7 bases clipped from V and 9 bases from J, the junction kept 10 bases outside the gene matches. CDR3 loop: CASTLGQGWGSPLHF. CDR3 bases: TGTGCCAGCACCCTCGGACAGGGGTGGGGTTCACCCCTCCACTTT.